This entry lists 25 T cell receptor beta chains sequenced from one sample in a study of long-term antiretroviral therapy in people with HIV. Version v3.0 of the immunoSEQ assay was performed at survey level. Sequencing used immunoSEQ multiplex PCR; TCRdb keeps in-frame clones, though not all of them. This sample yields 20,000 to 30,000 clones, of which roughly 77% are seen a single time; around 6.1% belongs to the top ten. Sample: unsorted PBMCs, taken 4.4 years after starting antiretroviral therapy. These receptors originate from a man aged 25 to 45 with HIV.

This clone showed up just a few times. This chain links TRBV7-2 with TRBJ2-3; unclear D gene. Germline V gene data show CDR1 as SGHTA and CDR2 as FQGNSA. Trimming removed 4 bases at V and 3 bases at J, with 11 bases between. The CDR3 is made up of 14 amino acids. In DNA, the CDR3 is TGTGCCAGCAGCTCAGATCCCTGGACAGATACGCAGTATTTT. Translated, it gives CASSSDPWTDTQYF.

V usage is TRBV18 and J usage is TRBJ2-7; tentative D call: TRBD1 (6 bases). This CDR3 region has 14 residues. V dropped 3 bases and J dropped 2 bases, with 11 bases sitting between them. Germline V gene data show CDR1 as KGHSH and CDR2 as LQKENI. The CDR3, as DNA: TGTGCCAGCTCACCGCGACAGGTGCCCTACGAGCAGTACTTC. It yields the protein CASSPRQVPYEQYF.

The sample holds one count of this clone. The CDR3 nucleotides read TGTGCCAGCAGCCAGGACAGGGGGCGGACTGAAGCTTTCTTT. Translation: CASSQDRGRTEAFF. The gene calls are TRBV13 and TRBJ1-1; TRBD1 aligns across 11 bases. CDR3 length equals 14 residues. In germline, CDR1 is PRHDT, CDR2 FYEKMQ (reference sequence). Germline trimming cut 5 bases from V and 5 bases from J; bases unmatched to any gene: 4.

This clone was detected a few times. The rearrangement uses TRBV19 and TRBJ1-2; D gene ambiguous. Germline assignment: CDR1 LNHDA and CDR2 SQIVND (reference sequence). V was clipped by 3 bases and J by 7 bases, with 6 bases between them. This CDR3 is 11 amino acids long. CDR3 loop: CASSMLGGYTF. CDR3 nucleotide sequence: TGTGCCAGTAGTATGCTAGGTGGCTACACCTTC.

The V call is TRBV6-5, the J call TRBJ2-7; D is undetermined. CDR3 length: 14 residues. V dropped 5 bases and J dropped 2 bases, with 13 bases sitting between them. Germline CDR1 MNHEY, CDR2 SVGAGI. In DNA form, the CDR3 reads TGTGCCAGCAGTCCCAGATCCCGACCCTACGAGCAGTACTTC. Protein product: CASSPRSRPYEQYF.

V gene TRBV6-5 combines with J gene TRBJ2-7; TRBD1 aligns across 8 bases. The germline V gene encodes CDR1 MNHEY and CDR2 SVGAGI. The CDR3 contains 16 residues. The V segment lost 4 bases and the J segment 6 bases; nucleotides outside the gene matches: 14. The CDR3 DNA follows: TGTGCCAGCAGTTCGTCGGACAGGGCTTTAGCTCGCGAGCAGTACTTC. Translated: CASSSSDRALAREQYF.

The chain couples TRBV4-1 to TRBJ1-2, with unresolved D. The CDR3 consists of 12 residues. Germline V CDR1 and CDR2: MGHRA, YSYEKL. Trimming stripped 0 bases from V and 8 bases from J, with 7 bases between. The DNA for the CDR3 is TGCGCCAGCAGCCAAGATAGGGCGGGCTACACCTTC. This sequence encodes CASSQDRAGYTF.

The chain recombines TRBV7-8 with TRBJ2-7; D unclear. The CDR3 consists of 15 residues. The V and J ends lost 5 bases and 4 bases respectively, with 18 bases between them. In germline, CDR1 is SGHVS, CDR2 FQNEAQ. The CDR3, as DNA: TGTGCCAGCAGCCTAGAGGCACAGACCTCATACGAGCAGTACTTC. As protein: CASSLEAQTSYEQYF.

This clone appeared a single time. The CDR3, as DNA: TGTGCCAGCAGTAGTGTCCACGAGCAGTACTTC. As protein: CASSSVHEQYF. The chain links TRBV6-5 to TRBJ2-7; D gene ambiguous. Per germline, CDR1 MNHEY and CDR2 SVGAGI. Trimming shortened V by 5 bases and J by 5 bases, and 7 bases separated the two germline ends. CDR3 length: 11 amino acids.

This clone occurred a few times. This chain's CDR3 is CASSATGTYEQYF. Written as DNA, the CDR3 is TGCGCCAGCAGCGCCACCGGGACCTACGAGCAGTACTTC. The genes are TRBV5-1 and TRBJ2-7; D is perhaps TRBD2 (5 bases). The CDR3 spans 13 residues. Trimming pared 4 bases from V and 2 bases from J, leaving 10 bases between. Germline-derived CDR1 and CDR2 are SGHRS and YFSETQ.

The rearrangement joins TRBV7-9 to TRBJ2-7, with D tentatively TRBD2 (7 bases). The germline V gene encodes CDR1 SEHNR and CDR2 FQNEAQ (reference sequence). The CDR3 has 16 amino acids. Trimming cost V 1 base and J 1 base, with 14 bases left between them. The CDR3 loop reads CASSLDRGAFSYEQYF. The CDR3 DNA sequence: TGTGCCAGCAGCTTAGATCGGGGGGCTTTTTCCTACGAGCAGTACTTC.

This clone was recorded a few times. The chain has TRBV9 and TRBJ2-5; 9 bases agree with TRBD1. This CDR3 region has 15 residues. Germline V lookup: CDR1 SGDLS, CDR2 YYNGEE. After removal of 0 bases from V and 5 bases from J, the junction contained 5 bases not matched to a gene. CDR3 nucleotide sequence: TGTGCCAGCAGCGTAGGGGGGACAGGGTTTGAGACCCAGTACTTC. Its translation is CASSVGGTGFETQYF. Based on the CDR3 plus reference TRBV9 and TRBJ2-5, the full variable domain is DSGVTQTPKHLITATGQRVTLRCSPRSGDLSVYWYQQSLDQGLQFLIQYYNGEERAKGNILERFSAQQFPDLHSELNLSSLELGDSALYFCASSVGGTGFETQYFGPGTRLLVL.

The CDR3 sequence is CASSQASGAGGETQYF. The CDR3 DNA sequence: TGCGCCAGCAGCCAAGCCTCGGGAGCGGGGGGTGAGACCCAGTACTTC. The chain joins TRBV4-1 to TRBJ2-5; 9 nucleotides agree with TRBD2. The CDR3 loop spans 16 amino acids. The germline V gene has CDR1 MGHRA and CDR2 YSYEKL. J lost 5 bases, V lost 1 base, and 8 bases had no gene match.

V is TRBV7-9 and J is TRBJ2-1; 7 bases fit TRBD2. This CDR3 contains 14 residues. The J segment lost 5 bases and the V segment lost 5 bases, leaving 6 bases of the junction unmatched. The germline gives CDR1 SEHNR, CDR2 FQNEAQ (reference sequence). CDR3 loop: CASSDSGWNNEQFF. DNA for the CDR3: TGTGCCAGCAGCGATAGCGGGTGGAACAATGAGCAGTTCTTC.

The chain carries TRBV20-1 and TRBJ2-7, with TRBD1 matching over 7 bases. There are 11 residues in the CDR3. After removal of 5 bases from V and 6 bases from J, the junction contained 4 bases not matched to a gene. Germline V gene lookup returns CDR1 DFQATT and CDR2 SNEGSKA (reference sequence). Here the CDR3 reads CSAPRQGEQYF. The CDR3 region has the DNA TGCAGTGCTCCTCGACAGGGCGAGCAGTACTTC.

The V and J genes are TRBV9 and TRBJ1-1, with TRBD1 matching over 8 bases. Trimming removed 0 bases from V and 1 base from J; junction bases left unmatched: 2. The CDR3 is 15 amino acids. Germline V gene lookup returns CDR1 SGDLS and CDR2 YYNGEE. The CDR3 is CASSVVGTGNTEAFF. CDR3 sequence (DNA): TGTGCCAGCAGCGTAGTGGGGACAGGGAACACTGAAGCTTTCTTT.

The chain recombines TRBV14 with TRBJ1-1, with no clear D. The V end was cut by 3 bases, the J end by 1 base, with 21 bases between. The CDR3 contains 18 residues. Germline CDR1 reads SGHDN; CDR2 reads FVKESK. CDR3 sequence (DNA): TGTGCCAGCAGCCATAGTGTTGTGGACCTTGGTGAGAACACTGAAGCTTTCTTT. Translated, it gives CASSHSVVDLGENTEAFF.

The chain uses TRBV13 and TRBJ2-6, with 9 bases fitting TRBD1. The germline CDR1 and CDR2 sequences are PRHDT and FYEKMQ (reference sequence). The junction had 9 bases not matched to a gene; V was cut back by 3 bases and J by 0 bases. The CDR3 runs to 19 residues. The CDR3 is CASSLVPGQGSSGANVLTF. Written as DNA, the CDR3 is TGTGCCAGCAGCTTGGTCCCGGGACAGGGTAGCTCTGGGGCCAACGTCCTGACTTTC.

The CDR3 DNA is TGTGCCAGCAGTTACTCGACAGGCAATCAGCCCCAGCATTTT. It yields the protein CASSYSTGNQPQHF. The chain joins TRBV6-6 to TRBJ1-5, with a weak D call TRBD1 (5 bases). There are 14 residues in the CDR3. Germline V CDR1 and CDR2: MNHNY, SVGAGI (reference sequence). With 0 bases removed from V and 2 bases from J, the gap between germline ends came to 5 bases.

The chain uses TRBV15 and TRBJ2-2; no definite D call. The V end lost 3 bases, the J end lost 7 bases, and 9 bases lay between the germline ends. There are 13 residues in the CDR3. The germline V gene encodes CDR1 LNHNV and CDR2 YYDKDF (reference sequence). The CDR3 DNA reads as TGTGCCACCAGCAGGATCCTAGGCGGGGAGCTGTTTTTT. This gives the protein CATSRILGGELFF.

The CDR3 DNA reads TGTGCCAGTAGAAGGACTAGCGGGAGTGATGAGCAGTTCTTC. Its translation: CASRRTSGSDEQFF. The chain links TRBV19 to TRBJ2-1; 13 bases align to TRBD2. There are 14 residues in the CDR3. Germline V gene sequence: CDR1 LNHDA, CDR2 SQIVND (reference sequence). Losses at the gene ends were 6 bases for V and 8 bases for J; bases not matched to a gene: 4.

The chain uses TRBV19 and TRBJ2-6; D call uncertain. Trimming cost V 3 bases and J 2 bases, with 8 bases left between them. The CDR3 is 15 residues long. Germline V gives CDR1 LNHDA, CDR2 SQIVND (reference sequence). The CDR3 nucleotides read TGTGCCAGTAGTATCAGCGTAACTGGGGCCAACGTCCTGACTTTC. As protein: CASSISVTGANVLTF.

V usage is TRBV7-9 and J usage is TRBJ2-5; no definite D call. Germline V gene lookup returns CDR1 SEHNR and CDR2 FQNEAQ (reference sequence). The CDR3 runs to 13 residues. V lost 7 bases to trimming and J lost 5 bases, with 14 bases between them. The DNA for the CDR3 is TGTGCCAGCACCCGTGACCGAACGGAGACCCAGTACTTC. It translates to CASTRDRTETQYF.

This clone was detected a few times. The V gene is TRBV9, the J gene TRBJ1-2, with 8 positions matching TRBD1. Germline loops: CDR1 SGDLS, CDR2 YYNGEE. V dropped 4 bases and J dropped 4; count of bases not matched to a gene: 12. The CDR3 contains 16 residues. The DNA for the CDR3 is TGTGCCAGCAGCTTAGGCCGGGACAGGTTAAGCTATGGCTACACCTTC. Amino acids: CASSLGRDRLSYGYTF.

This clone was recorded once. The chain joins TRBV25-1 to TRBJ2-1; D perhaps matches TRBD2 (6 bases). The CDR3 contains 15 residues. Germline V gives CDR1 MGHDK, CDR2 SYGVNS. With 7 bases removed from V and 0 bases from J, the gap between germline ends came to 13 bases. The CDR3 here is CASTDGTPSYNEQFF. CDR3 coding DNA: TGTGCCAGCACTGACGGGACTCCCTCCTACAATGAGCAGTTCTTC.